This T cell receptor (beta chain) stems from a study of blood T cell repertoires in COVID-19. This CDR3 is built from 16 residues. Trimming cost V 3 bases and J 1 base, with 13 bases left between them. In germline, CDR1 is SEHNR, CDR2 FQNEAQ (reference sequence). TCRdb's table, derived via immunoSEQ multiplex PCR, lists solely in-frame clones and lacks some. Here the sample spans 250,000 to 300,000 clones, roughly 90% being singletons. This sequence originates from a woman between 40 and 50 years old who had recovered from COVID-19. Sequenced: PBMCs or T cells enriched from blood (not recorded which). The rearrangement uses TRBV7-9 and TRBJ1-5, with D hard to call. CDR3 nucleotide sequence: TGTGCCAGCAGCTTGGAGGGCCCATTAAGCAATCAGCCCCAGCATTTT. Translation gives CASSLEGPLSNQPQHF.